This record concerns one T cell receptor beta chain sequence. V was clipped by 3 bases and J by 4 bases, with 15 bases between them. The germline CDR1 and CDR2 sequences are LNHNV and YYDKDF (reference sequence). This CDR3 contains 15 residues. Original handling: Researchers report that nucleated cell counts were estimated from reference gene primer amplification. Assay used: immunoSEQ multiplex PCR; TCRdb lists only in-frame clones, some missing. The DNA was the basis for D and trimming; V, J and clone size are from that table. The sample includes approximately 300,000 clones, about 82% of them seen just once. These data belong to a study of blood T cell repertoires in COVID-19. Study overall: Samples representing acute and convalescent COVID-19 were sourced from the United States, Italy and Spain. PBMCs, B-cell-depleted T cells, or T cells were the source of the cDNA or gDNA that made up the material.

The source of this sequence is a woman in her fifties or sixties with acute or convalescent COVID-19. This rearrangement joins TRBV15 to TRBJ1-2, with a tentative D call TRBD1 (5 bases). Sequencing was performed on peripheral blood. The CDR3 loop is CATSRGTQGSYGYTF. CDR3 bases: TGTGCCACCAGCAGGGGGACTCAGGGAAGCTATGGCTACACCTTC.